Presented here are 7 T cell receptor beta chains from one specimen sequenced in a study of blood T cell repertoires in COVID-19. TCRdb keeps only in-frame clones here, not all; method: immunoSEQ multiplex PCR. The table records some 55,000 clones, 90% of them present only once. Specimen: peripheral blood. The receptors originated from a woman in her thirties or forties with active COVID-19.

This clone was seen a few times. The genes are TRBV7-6 and TRBJ2-3, with 8 bases fitting TRBD1. V trimming: 5 bases; J trimming: 3 bases; junction bases outside the gene matches: 7. CDR1 and CDR2 (germline): SGHVS, FNYEAQ. The CDR3 spans 15 residues. CDR3 sequence (DNA): TGTGCCAGCAGCCAATTTACAGGGGGGACAGATACGCAGTATTTT. Its translation: CASSQFTGGTDTQYF.

V and J are TRBV19 and TRBJ1-1; 11 nucleotides agree with TRBD1. This CDR3 has 18 amino acids. Germline-derived CDR1 and CDR2 are LNHDA and SQIVND (reference sequence). Trimming at V came to 5 bases and at J to 4 bases, leaving 15 bases not matched to a gene. DNA of the CDR3: TGTGCCAGTAGTCTCCTCCCCGTTGGGGGACAGGGGGGCACTGAAGCTTTCTTT. This codes for CASSLLPVGGQGGTEAFF.

The sample holds a few counts of this clone. The V gene is TRBV9, the J gene TRBJ1-5, with D hard to call. The germline V and J ends were trimmed by 5 bases and 4 bases, with 10 bases remaining between them. CDR1 and CDR2 from the germline V gene are SGDLS and YYNGEE. The CDR3 loop spans 13 amino acids. The CDR3 coding sequence is TGTGCCAGCAGTTTACACCAAAATCAGCCCCAGCATTTT. The encoded protein is CASSLHQNQPQHF. Together with reference TRBV9 and TRBJ1-5, the CDR3 gives the full variable domain: DSGVTQTPKHLITATGQRVTLRCSPRSGDLSVYWYQQSLDQGLQFLIQYYNGEERAKGNILERFSAQQFPDLHSELNLSSLELGDSALYFCASSLHQNQPQHFGDGTRLSIL.

The chain recombines TRBV18 with TRBJ1-1; unclear D gene. Trimming stripped 3 bases from V and 0 bases from J, with 11 bases between. This CDR3 contains 15 residues. Germline V lookup: CDR1 KGHSH, CDR2 LQKENI. DNA of the CDR3: TGTGCCAGCTCACCCCGTGGAGGTATGAACACTGAAGCTTTCTTT. Translation: CASSPRGGMNTEAFF.

This rearrangement joins TRBV5-1 to TRBJ2-1, with 7 bases fitting TRBD1. The CDR3 contains 17 residues. Germline-derived CDR1 and CDR2 are SGHRS and YFSETQ. Trimming removed 4 bases from V and 0 bases from J; junction bases left unmatched: 10. For the CDR3, the DNA is TGCGCCAGCAGCCCTGGACAGGCTCCGAGCTCCTACAATGAGCAGTTCTTC. Translation gives CASSPGQAPSSYNEQFF.

The chain links TRBV18 to TRBJ1-1, with a possible D match to TRBD1 (5 bases). The germline V gene has CDR1 KGHSH and CDR2 LQKENI. Deletions cut 8 bases from V and 3 bases from J, with 19 bases between. The CDR3 spans 15 residues. The chain's CDR3 is CASARQFRGDTEAFF. The DNA for the CDR3 is TGTGCCAGCGCGAGACAGTTCCGGGGGGACACTGAAGCTTTCTTT. Looking up the rest from reference TRBV18 and TRBJ1-1 gives the full variable domain: NAGVMQNPRHLVRRRGQEARLRCSPMKGHSHVYWYRQLPEEGLKFMVYLQKENIIDESGMPKERFSAEFPKEGPSILRIQQVVRGDSAAYFCASARQFRGDTEAFFGQGTRLTVV.

This chain connects TRBV7-9 to TRBJ2-7; 7 bases map to TRBD1. The CDR3 has 14 amino acids. V trimming: 6 bases; J trimming: 2 bases; junction bases outside the gene matches: 7. CDR1 SEHNR and CDR2 FQNEAQ come from the germline V gene (reference sequence). Here the CDR3 reads CASSSRQGAYEQYF. CDR3 sequence (DNA): TGTGCCAGCAGTTCTAGACAGGGAGCCTACGAGCAGTACTTC.